Listed here are 29 T cell receptor beta chains from one sample, sequenced in a study of control samples from healthy donors and cancer patients. Profiling relied on immunoSEQ multiplex PCR, and the TCRdb table lists in-frame clones only, not all of them. The sample consists of fewer than 150,000 clones, approximately 89% of them appearing once. The sample taken for sequencing was blood. The receptors derive from a man aged 18-30 years in good health.

CDR3 DNA: TGTGCCTGGAGTGTAACCCGACTAGCCCAACCCACAGATACGCAGTATTTT. Translation gives CAWSVTRLAQPTDTQYF. This chain joins TRBV30 and TRBJ2-3; 7 nucleotides line up with TRBD2. V lost 0 bases to trimming and J lost 2 bases; unmatched junction nucleotides: 11. The CDR3 contains 17 residues. CDR1 is GTSNPN, CDR2 SVGIG, per germline (reference sequence). Based on the CDR3 plus reference TRBV30 and TRBJ2-3, the full variable domain is SQTIHQWPATLVQPVGSPLSLECTVEGTSNPNLYWYRQAAGRGLQLLFYSVGIGQISSEVPQNLSASRPQDRQFILSSKKLLLSDSGFYLCAWSVTRLAQPTDTQYFGPGTRLTVL.

The chain is built from TRBV6-5 and TRBJ2-2; weak D call: TRBD1 (5 bases). The CDR3 spans 13 residues. CDR1 MNHEY and CDR2 SVGAGI come from the germline V gene. The V end was cut by 5 bases, the J end by 4 bases, with 8 bases between. CDR3 region: CASSRGITGELFF. The CDR3 nucleotides read TGTGCCAGCAGTAGGGGAATCACCGGGGAGCTGTTTTTT.

The chain employs TRBV27 and TRBJ2-2; 7 positions agree with TRBD1. V dropped 6 bases and J dropped 4; count of bases not matched to a gene: 8. The CDR3 loop spans 15 amino acids. Looked up from germline, CDR1 is MNHEY and CDR2 is SMNVEV (reference sequence). CDR3: CASRRQGWGTGELFF. The CDR3 DNA is TGTGCCAGCAGGAGACAGGGTTGGGGCACCGGGGAGCTGTTTTTT.

This clone was detected only once. V is TRBV27 and J is TRBJ2-3; 10 bases agree with TRBD2. Germline values: CDR1 MNHEY, CDR2 SMNVEV (reference sequence). This CDR3 region has 15 residues. V gave up 8 bases and J gave up 0 bases; unmatched junction bases: 5. CDR3 residues: CASGVLAGSTDTQYF. The DNA of the CDR3 is TGTGCCAGCGGGGTACTAGCGGGGAGCACAGATACGCAGTATTTT.

In DNA, the CDR3 is TGTGCCAGCAGCGTAGAGGGGCAACAGACCCAGTACTTC. As protein: CASSVEGQQTQYF. The chain carries TRBV9 and TRBJ2-5, with D possibly being TRBD1 (5 bases). CDR3 length: 13 residues. V lost 0 bases and J 6 bases, leaving 9 bases between the germline ends. CDR1 SGDLS and CDR2 YYNGEE come from the germline V gene.

This clone appeared once. This chain uses TRBV6-5 with TRBJ2-1; 7 bases fit TRBD2. The CDR3 runs to 15 residues. CDR1 is MNHEY and CDR2 is SVGAGI in the germline V gene. V trimming: 4 bases; J trimming: 1 base; junction bases outside the gene matches: 4. CDR3 in amino acids: CASSSLGGSYNEQFF. DNA of the CDR3: TGTGCCAGCAGTTCCCTCGGGGGGTCCTACAATGAGCAGTTCTTC.

V usage is TRBV9 and J usage is TRBJ2-5; 8 bases fit TRBD1. CDR3 size: 13 residues. Germline V gene lookup returns CDR1 SGDLS and CDR2 YYNGEE. J gave up 5 bases and V 5 bases, and 5 bases lay outside the gene matches. In nucleotides, the CDR3 is TGTGCCAGCAGTAGGACAGGGTTTGAGACCCAGTACTTC. Translated, it gives CASSRTGFETQYF.

DNA for the CDR3: TGTGCCACCAGCAAGCAGGGCTACGAGCAGTACTTC. Protein sequence: CATSKQGYEQYF. The genes are TRBV15 and TRBJ2-7, with D possibly matching TRBD1 (5 bases). This CDR3 contains 12 residues. CDR1 is LNHNV, CDR2 YYDKDF, per germline (reference sequence). Between the trimmed V and J ends, which lost 4 bases and 3 bases, there was a span of 7 bases. Complete variable domain (other parts from reference TRBV15 and TRBJ2-7): DAMVIQNPRYQVTQFGKPVTLSCSQTLNHNVMYWYQQKSSQAPKLLFHYYDKDFNNEADTPDNFQSRRPNTSFCFLDIRSPGLGDTAMYLCATSKQGYEQYFGPGTRLTVT.

The chain combines TRBV7-8 with TRBJ1-3, with D possibly being TRBD1 (6 bases). In germline, CDR1 is SGHVS, CDR2 FQNEAQ. With 4 bases removed from V and 0 bases from J, the gap between germline ends came to 7 bases. The CDR3 extends over 14 amino acids. The CDR3 region is CASSWTVSGNTIYF. CDR3 bases: TGTGCCAGCAGCTGGACAGTCTCTGGAAACACCATATATTTT.

The rearrangement joins TRBV29-1 to TRBJ1-5; 10 positions agree with TRBD1. The trim removed 7 bases at V and 4 bases at J, leaving 4 bases unmatched. CDR1 and CDR2 (germline): SQVTM, ANQGSEA. The CDR3 length is 13 residues. This chain's CDR3 is CSARTGGNQPQHF. CDR3 DNA: TGCAGCGCCCGGACAGGGGGAAATCAGCCCCAGCATTTT.

The chain employs TRBV24-1 and TRBJ2-2, with TRBD2 matching over 13 bases. CDR3 length equals 17 residues. Germline assignment: CDR1 KGHDR and CDR2 SFDVKD. The V gene end was trimmed by 3 bases and the J gene end by 3 bases; junction bases not matched to a gene: 3. The CDR3 bases are TGTGCCACCAGTGATGGACTAGCGGGGGTCCACACCGGGGAGCTGTTTTTT. This translates into CATSDGLAGVHTGELFF.

The chain uses TRBV27 and TRBJ1-2, with 10 bases lining up with TRBD1. Trimming took 5 bases from V and 4 from J; bases not matched to a gene: 7. The germline gives CDR1 MNHEY, CDR2 SMNVEV (reference sequence). This CDR3 has 15 residues. The CDR3 DNA reads as TGTGCCAGCAGTACCCAAGACAGGGGGCCCTATGGCTACACCTTC. It specifies CASSTQDRGPYGYTF.

CDR3 nucleotide sequence: TGTGCCAGCAGGACAGGGAGGTTGAACACTGAAGCTTTCTTT. It translates to CASRTGRLNTEAFF. V and J are TRBV2 and TRBJ1-1; the match to TRBD1 covers 7 bases. Germline assignment: CDR1 SNHLY and CDR2 FYNNEI. This CDR3 region has 14 residues. J was trimmed by 0 bases and V by 6 bases; bases with no gene match: 4.

The gene calls are TRBV9 and TRBJ1-1; D is unclear. The V end was cut by 4 bases, the J end by 3 bases, with 10 bases between. The CDR3 contains 13 residues. Germline V gives CDR1 SGDLS, CDR2 YYNGEE. CDR3 sequence reads: CASSFRPDTEAFF. The CDR3 DNA reads as TGTGCCAGCAGCTTCCGACCCGACACTGAAGCTTTCTTT.

The chain is built from TRBV2 and TRBJ1-1; D gene uncertain. CDR3 size: 13 residues. Germline V lookup: CDR1 SNHLY, CDR2 FYNNEI. V lost 2 bases and J lost 1, with 5 bases in between. CDR3 in amino acids: CASSELENTEAFF. CDR3 in DNA: TGTGCCAGCAGTGAACTGGAGAACACTGAAGCTTTCTTT. The complete variable domain, with remaining parts taken from reference TRBV2 and TRBJ1-1, reads EPEVTQTPSHQVTQMGQEVILRCVPISNHLYFYWYRQILGQKVEFLVSFYNNEISEKSEIFDDQFSVERPDGSNFTLKIRSTKLEDSAMYFCASSELENTEAFFGQGTRLTVV.

The chain links TRBV25-1 to TRBJ2-6, with unresolved D. The CDR3 length is 16 residues. The germline V gene has CDR1 MGHDK and CDR2 SYGVNS. V lost 0 bases and J lost 0, with 6 bases in between. The CDR3, as DNA: TGTGCCAGCAGTGAATACGCCTTCTCTGGGGCCAACGTCCTGACTTTC. This codes for CASSEYAFSGANVLTF.

The V gene is TRBV19, the J gene TRBJ2-7; TRBD1 matches 10 bases. Germline CDR1 is LNHDA and CDR2 is SQIVND (reference sequence). This CDR3 is built from 14 residues. Losses at the gene ends were 3 bases for V and 2 bases for J; bases not matched to a gene: 1. CDR3 loop: CASSIDRGPYEQYF. The CDR3 nucleotides are TGTGCCAGTAGTATTGACAGGGGGCCCTACGAGCAGTACTTC.

The CDR3 bases are TGTGCCAGCAGCCAAGGGGCTTCGAACACTGAAGCTTTCTTT. This gives the protein CASSQGASNTEAFF. V and J are TRBV3-1 (or the pseudogene TRBV3-2) and TRBJ1-1, with D uncertain. The CDR3 sequence is 14 residues long. Trimming removed 1 base from V and 1 base from J, with 7 bases in between. Germline-derived CDR1 and CDR2 are LGHDT and YNNKEL (reference sequence).

The chain uses TRBV6-5 and TRBJ2-3, with D possibly being TRBD1 (5 bases). The germline V gene has CDR1 MNHEY and CDR2 SVGAGI. The CDR3 sequence is 13 residues long. Trimming left V 6 bases short and J 11 bases short, with 18 bases between. CDR3 sequence reads: CASRPPWGARQYF. CDR3 coding DNA: TGTGCCAGCAGACCGCCCTGGGGCGCAAGGCAGTATTTT.

In this sample, this clone turned up once. The genes are TRBV3-1 (or the pseudogene TRBV3-2) and TRBJ1-2; D call uncertain. Germline V gives CDR1 LGHDT, CDR2 YNNKEL (reference sequence). Deletions cut 0 bases from V and 6 bases from J, with 14 bases between. This CDR3 spans 15 amino acids. The DNA of the CDR3 is TGTGCCAGCAGCCAAGAAGGCAGGTCGGGCCATGGCTACACCTTC. This codes for CASSQEGRSGHGYTF.

DNA for the CDR3: TGTGCCAGCAGTGGGGACAGGGGCGGCGAGCAGTACTTC. Translating gives CASSGDRGGEQYF. The chain joins TRBV6-4 to TRBJ2-7, with TRBD1 matching 10 bases. J gave up 6 bases and V 4 bases, and 3 bases lay outside the gene matches. The germline V gene encodes CDR1 MRHNA and CDR2 SNTAGT. CDR3 size: 13 residues.

The rearrangement links TRBV9 to TRBJ1-2; the match to TRBD1 covers 10 bases. This CDR3 is built from 16 residues. The J segment lost 7 bases and the V segment lost 0 bases, leaving 9 bases of the junction unmatched. The germline V gene encodes CDR1 SGDLS and CDR2 YYNGEE. The CDR3 DNA reads TGTGCCAGCAGCGTAGGAACCGGGACAGGGGTTTTTGGCTACACCTTC. Protein: CASSVGTGTGVFGYTF.

J is TRBJ2-7 and V is TRBV11-2; TRBD1 agrees at 8 bases. V lost 5 bases and J lost 5; bases outside the gene matches: 8. The CDR3 has 14 residues. Germline V lookup: CDR1 SGHAT, CDR2 FQNNGV. The CDR3 nucleotides are TGTGCCAGCAGCCCGAAGACAGGGGCGGACGAGCAGTACTTC. Translating gives CASSPKTGADEQYF.

The chain recombines TRBV6-6 with TRBJ1-5, with 7 bases that match TRBD1. The CDR3 totals 15 residues. V shed 4 bases and J 4 bases; nucleotides not matched to a gene: 7. Germline V gene lookup returns CDR1 MNHNY and CDR2 SVGAGI (reference sequence). The DNA of the CDR3 is TGTGCCAGCAGTTTCGCTGACAGGGCTAATCAGCCCCAGCATTTT. Translation gives CASSFADRANQPQHF.

The genes are TRBV6-5 and TRBJ2-5, with D uncertain. V shed 6 bases and J shed 6 bases, with 20 bases lying between them. The CDR3 sequence is 15 residues long. Germline CDR1 is MNHEY and CDR2 is SVGAGI. CDR3 loop: CASSPPNTDWKTQYF. The CDR3 coding sequence is TGTGCCAGCAGCCCGCCCAACACAGATTGGAAGACCCAGTACTTC.

The chain recombines TRBV2 with TRBJ2-3; 10 nucleotides agree with TRBD1. CDR3 length equals 12 residues. The V and J ends lost 6 bases and 6 bases, in that order; junction bases with no gene match: 0. Looked up from germline, CDR1 is SNHLY and CDR2 is FYNNEI. This chain's CDR3 is CASRGQGDTQYF. The CDR3 nucleotides read TGTGCCAGCAGGGGACAGGGGGATACGCAGTATTTT. The complete variable domain, with remaining parts taken from reference TRBV2 and TRBJ2-3, reads EPEVTQTPSHQVTQMGQEVILRCVPISNHLYFYWYRQILGQKVEFLVSFYNNEISEKSEIFDDQFSVERPDGSNFTLKIRSTKLEDSAMYFCASRGQGDTQYFGPGTRLTVL.

The genes are TRBV5-1 and TRBJ2-3; perhaps TRBD1 as D (6 bases). Trimming removed 3 bases from V and 4 bases from J, with 18 bases in between. Germline lookup yields CDR1 SGHRS and CDR2 YFSETQ. This CDR3 is 16 amino acids long. The CDR3 loop is CASSSSGEKWADTQYF. As DNA, the CDR3 is TGCGCCAGCAGCTCCTCAGGGGAAAAATGGGCAGATACGCAGTATTTT.

This rearrangement joins TRBV11-2 to TRBJ2-2; 8 bases match TRBD2. After removal of 0 bases from V and 6 bases from J, the junction contained 12 bases not matched to a gene. Germline-derived CDR1 and CDR2 are SGHAT and FQNNGV. This CDR3 is 18 amino acids long. CDR3 in amino acids: CASSLDIVLAGGAGELFF. The CDR3 coding sequence is TGTGCCAGCAGCTTAGATATCGTCCTAGCGGGTGGTGCCGGGGAGCTGTTTTTT.

The CDR3 bases are TGTGCCAGCAGCTTAGATCCGGGGGGCTACACCGGGGAGCTGTTTTTT. Translating it yields CASSLDPGGYTGELFF. V gene TRBV11-2 combines with J gene TRBJ2-2, with D tentatively TRBD2 (7 bases). V was trimmed by 0 bases and J by 3 bases, leaving 11 bases between them. Germline values: CDR1 SGHAT, CDR2 FQNNGV. The CDR3 is made up of 16 amino acids.